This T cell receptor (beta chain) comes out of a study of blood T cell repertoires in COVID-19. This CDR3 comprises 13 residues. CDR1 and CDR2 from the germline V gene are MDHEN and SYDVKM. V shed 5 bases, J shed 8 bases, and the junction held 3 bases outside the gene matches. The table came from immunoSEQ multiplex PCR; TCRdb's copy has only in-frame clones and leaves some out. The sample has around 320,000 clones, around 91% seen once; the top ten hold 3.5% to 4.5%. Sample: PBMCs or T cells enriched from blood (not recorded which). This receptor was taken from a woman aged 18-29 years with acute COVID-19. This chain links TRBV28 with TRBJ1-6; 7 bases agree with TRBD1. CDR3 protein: CASSPQGDSPLHF. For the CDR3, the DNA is TGTGCCAGCAGTCCCCAGGGGGATTCACCCCTCCACTTT.